Listed below are T cell receptor beta chains from one sample, sequenced in a study of shared clonotypes between healthy human individuals. Libraries were prepared by immunoSEQ multiplex PCR; TCRdb keeps only in-frame clonotypes and omits some of them. This sample has about 450,000 clones, with 70% to 80% found just once. The sequenced sample was PBMCs. These receptors were obtained from a woman aged 40 to 49 in good health. Some clones in this sample may be carry-over from other donors' samples. Both conserved end residues are part of each CDR3. The D gene is left open where the match is weak. Clone size is shown for a subset of rows, as once, few, many or a class of expanded clone.

TRBV10-2	TRBJ2-7	many	NA	TGCGCCAGCAGTGAGGGGGGCGAGCAGTACTTC	CASSEGGEQYF
TRBV5-1	TRBJ2-1	NA	NA	TGCGCCAGCAGCTGGTCCGGGACGGAATTTTACAATGAGCAGTTCTTC	CASSWSGTEFYNEQFF
TRBV10-3	TRBJ2-2	few	NA	TGTGCCATCAGCTTACTGATCACCGGGGAGCTGTTTTTT	CAISLLITGELFF
TRBV6-5	TRBJ2-3	NA	NA	TGTGCCAGCAGCAGCCGGGGGACAGATACGCAGTATTTT	CASSSRGTDTQYF
TRBV13	TRBJ2-7	NA	TRBD2	TGTGCCAGCAGCACCGGACTAGCGGGACGCATGCAGTACTTC	CASSTGLAGRMQYF
TRBV7-2	TRBJ2-2	NA	NA	TGTGCCAGCAGACAGGCCCTAGCCTGGGGAACCGGGGAGCTGTTTTTT	CASRQALAWGTGELFF
TRBV28	TRBJ1-5	NA	NA	TGTGCCAGCAGTGTCCCGGGACGGACGTATTTT	CASSVPGRTYF
TRBV5-1	TRBJ2-3	NA	NA	TGCGCCAGCAGCTTGGTTCTAGGTCTCACAGATACGCAGTATTTT	CASSLVLGLTDTQYF
TRBV25-1	TRBJ2-2	NA	TRBD1	TGTGCCAGCAGTGAATTGCTGTCAGGGGGCCGAGGGGAGCTGTTTTTT	CASSELLSGGRGELFF
TRBV5-5	TRBJ2-7	NA	NA	TGTGCCAGCAGCTTGGGGTCCGGCTCCTACGAGCAGTACTTC	CASSLGSGSYEQYF
TRBV2	TRBJ2-5	many	NA	TGTGCCAGCAGTGGAATTTCTAGCGTGGAGACCCAGTACTTC	CASSGISSVETQYF
TRBV19	TRBJ1-1	NA	NA	TGTGCCAGTAGTATAGTGCAGACCCCTGGGACTGAAGCTTTCTTT	CASSIVQTPGTEAFF
TRBV5-1	TRBJ2-6	once	NA	TGCGCCAGCAGCTGGAGGAGCTCTGGGGCCAACGTCCTGACTTTC	CASSWRSSGANVLTF
TRBV4-1	TRBJ1-1	many	TRBD1	TGCGCCAGCAGCCAAGAGGTGACAGGGGACACTGAAGCTTTCTTT	CASSQEVTGDTEAFF
TRBV27	TRBJ2-3	once	NA	TGTGCCAGCAGTTATAACCCCGGGACAGATACGCAGTATTTT	CASSYNPGTDTQYF
TRBV5-1	TRBJ2-2	few	NA	TGCGCCAGCAGCTTGGAGGTCGGGGAGCTGTTTTTT	CASSLEVGELFF
TRBV27	TRBJ2-2	NA	TRBD1	TGTGCCAGCAGTTTAAGGGGGACAGGAGGAGGCGGGGAGCTGTTTTTT	CASSLRGTGGGGELFF
TRBV20-1	TRBJ2-5	NA	NA	TGCAGTGCTAGGATTTTTGAGACCCAGTACTTC	CSARIFETQYF
TRBV10-3	TRBJ2-3	few	TRBD2	TGTGCCATCAGTGAGTATGCGGGGGGCGGTGGCACAGATACGCAGTATTTT	CAISEYAGGGGTDTQYF
TRBV29-1	TRBJ2-7	NA	NA	TGCAGCGTTGGGGGCCTCTCCTACGAGCAGTACTTC	CSVGGLSYEQYF
TRBV28	TRBJ1-5	NA	TRBD1	TGTGCCAGCAGTTTGGGTGGGGGACAGGGCGGCAATCAGCCCCAGCATTTT	CASSLGGGQGGNQPQHF
TRBV28	TRBJ2-1	NA	TRBD2	TGTGCCAGCAGTCTATGGACTAGCGGGAGTAGGATCTTC	CASSLWTSGSRIF
TRBV9	TRBJ1-2	NA	TRBD1	TGTGCCAGCAGCCCAACGACAGGGAATCATGGCTACACCTTC	CASSPTTGNHGYTF
TRBV19	TRBJ2-1	NA	TRBD2	TGTGCCAGTAGTATAAACGGGCGGGGGGGTGAGCAGTTCTTC	CASSINGRGGEQFF
TRBV10-3	TRBJ1-1	NA	NA	TGTGCCATCAAGGTTGCGGGGAACACTGAAGCTTTCTTT	CAIKVAGNTEAFF
TRBV7-8	TRBJ2-7	NA	NA	TGTGCCAGCAGCTTAGGAGCCCAGGGCTACGAGCAGTACTTC	CASSLGAQGYEQYF
TRBV6-1	TRBJ1-3	NA	TRBD1	TGTGCCAGCAGTGAAGTAATGCAGGGGGGAGACACCATATATTTT	CASSEVMQGGDTIYF
TRBV11-1	TRBJ1-1	NA	NA	TGTGCCAGCAGCTCCGACAGGACGAACACTGAAGCTTTCTTT	CASSSDRTNTEAFF
TRBV28	TRBJ1-2	few	NA	TGTGCGCTCAGCCGGGCGCTCAGCCGACAGAATTATGGCTACACCTTC	CALSRALSRQNYGYTF
TRBV19	TRBJ2-2	NA	TRBD1	TGTGCCAGTAGCAAAGACAGGGGCCGGGAGCTGTTTTTT	CASSKDRGRELFF
TRBV27	TRBJ2-1	once	TRBD2	TGTGCCAGCAGTCTAATCCGTGGATTAGCGGGAGGGAGCTCCTACAATGAGCAGTTCTTC	CASSLIRGLAGGSSYNEQFF
TRBV28	TRBJ2-3	NA	NA	TGTGCCAGCCGGTATTTGGCGGGTACAGATACGCAGTATTTT	CASRYLAGTDTQYF
TRBV18	TRBJ2-1	NA	TRBD2	TGTGCCAGCTCATCCTCCGGGACTAGCGGGAGGGTTGAGCAGTTCTTC	CASSSSGTSGRVEQFF
TRBV5-1	TRBJ2-7	NA	TRBD1	TGCGCCAGCAGCACGACAGGGGGCCTGGTTTACGAGCAGTACTTC	CASSTTGGLVYEQYF
TRBV2	TRBJ2-1	NA	TRBD1	TGTGCCCACCGACAGGGAAGCTCCTACAATGAGCAGTTCTTC	CAHRQGSSYNEQFF
TRBV5-1	TRBJ2-7	NA	NA	TGCGCCAGCAGCGAGGACACTAATACCTACGAGCAGTACTTC	CASSEDTNTYEQYF
TRBV5-1	TRBJ2-1	NA	TRBD2	TGCGCCAGCAGGGTCACTAGCGGGAGGTTCAATGAGCAGTTCTTC	CASRVTSGRFNEQFF
TRBV6-6	TRBJ2-3	NA	TRBD1	TGTGCCAGCAGGTCGACAGGGGATAGGGCAGATACGCAGTATTTT	CASRSTGDRADTQYF
TRBV7-2	TRBJ1-1	NA	TRBD1	TGTGCCAGCAGCTTCAACAGGGGGTATGCTTTCTTT	CASSFNRGYAFF
TRBV7-8	TRBJ1-1	NA	TRBD1	TGTGCCAGCAGCTCCTCACAGGGGCTATTGAACACTGAAGCTTTCTTT	CASSSSQGLLNTEAFF
TRBV6-5	TRBJ2-7	NA	TRBD2	TGTGCCAGCAACAGAGCGGGAGTAAAGTACGAGCAGTACTTC	CASNRAGVKYEQYF
TRBV18	TRBJ2-1	NA	NA	TGTGCCAGCTCACTCCCCGGGGGCTCCTACAATGAGCAGTTCTTC	CASSLPGGSYNEQFF
TRBV4-2	TRBJ1-2	NA	NA	TGTGCCAGCAGCCAAGATCATCTACCTGAAATTAACTATGGCTACACCTTC	CASSQDHLPEINYGYTF
TRBV20-1	TRBJ2-1	once	NA	TGCAGTGCCCCGCTTGGTAATGAGCAGTTCTTC	CSAPLGNEQFF
TRBV28	TRBJ2-7	NA	NA	TGTGCCAGCAGTTTAGGCGCAGGTCCCTACGAGCAGTACTTC	CASSLGAGPYEQYF
TRBV10-3	TRBJ2-2	NA	NA	TGTGCCATCAGTGGCGTTCCTATAGTCGAAGGCGGGGAGCTGTTTTTT	CAISGVPIVEGGELFF
TRBV7-2	TRBJ2-1	NA	NA	TGTGCCAGCAGCCCCTCCACCGGGACGACGGGGAATGAGCAGTTCTTC	CASSPSTGTTGNEQFF
TRBV19	TRBJ2-1	NA	TRBD1	TGTGCCAGTAGTATAGCGGGACAGCAATACAATGAGCAGTTCTTC	CASSIAGQQYNEQFF
TRBV7-7	TRBJ2-1	NA	TRBD2	TGTGCTAGCAGCCTATTTCCTAGCGGGGGAAACTCCTACAATGAGCAGTTCTTC	CASSLFPSGGNSYNEQFF
TRBV29-1	TRBJ1-2	NA	TRBD1	TGCAGCGTCAGCGGGGACAGGGCTAACTATGGCTACACCTTC	CSVSGDRANYGYTF
TRBV9	TRBJ2-7	NA	TRBD1	TGTGCCAGCAGCGTAGGGACAGGGAGCTCCTACGAGCAGTACTTC	CASSVGTGSSYEQYF
TRBV27	TRBJ1-1	NA	TRBD1	TGTGCCAGCAGTTTTGGGGCAGGGGGCGCTTACACTGAAGCTTTCTTT	CASSFGAGGAYTEAFF
TRBV5-6	TRBJ1-1	NA	NA	TGTGCCAGCAGCTTGGGGCTGGATAACACTGAAGCTTTCTTT	CASSLGLDNTEAFF
TRBV19	TRBJ1-3	NA	NA	TGTGCCAGTAGTATATACGGCCGTACCATATATTTT	CASSIYGRTIYF